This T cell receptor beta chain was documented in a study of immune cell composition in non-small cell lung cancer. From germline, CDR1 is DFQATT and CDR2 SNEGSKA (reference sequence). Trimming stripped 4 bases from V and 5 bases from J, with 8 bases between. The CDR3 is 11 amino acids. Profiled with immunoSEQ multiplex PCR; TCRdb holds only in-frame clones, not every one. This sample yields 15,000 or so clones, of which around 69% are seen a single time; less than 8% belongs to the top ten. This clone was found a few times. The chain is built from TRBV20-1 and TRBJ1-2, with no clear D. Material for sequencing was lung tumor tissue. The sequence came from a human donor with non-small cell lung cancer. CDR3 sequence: CSAKAEYGYTF. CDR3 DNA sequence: TGCAGTGCTAAGGCGGAGTATGGCTACACCTTC.